This is a list of T cell receptor beta chains from one sample in a study of CD4 T cells in relation to SARS-CoV-2 and coronaviruses. Antigens for these TCRs are unknown. Here immunoSEQ multiplex PCR was the method, and the copy in TCRdb shows in-frame clones only, minus some. In the table there are around 41,000 clones, approximately 84% of which are singletons. The sequencing input was naive CD4+ T cells from PBMCs, cultured in vitro. These receptors all stem from an adult with COVID-19. The CDR3 runs from the conserved cysteine through the conserved F or W. D genes are given only for firm matches. Some rows have no size entry. The others give once, few or many, or a class for an expanded clone.

CDR3aa | CDR3nt | j_gene | d_gene | abundance | v_gene
CASSEGVGILAFF | TGCGCCAGCAGTGAAGGTGTGGGGATTCTGGCTTTCTTT | TRBJ1-1 | - | - | TRBV10-2
CSASSQEGQETQYF | TGCAGTGCTAGTTCCCAGGAAGGGCAAGAGACCCAGTACTTC | TRBJ2-5 | - | - | TRBV20-1
CASSLQGLSGNTIYF | TGTGCCAGCAGCTTACAGGGGTTATCTGGAAACACCATATATTTT | TRBJ1-3 | - | - | TRBV7-9
CASSRRLAGGHEQYF | TGCGCCAGCAGCCGCCGACTAGCGGGAGGCCACGAGCAGTACTTC | TRBJ2-7 | TRBD2 | - | TRBV4-1
CASSSMNTDTQYF | TGTGCCAGCAGCTCAATGAACACAGATACGCAGTATTTT | TRBJ2-3 | - | - | TRBV7-3
CASSIFNSQETQYF | TGTGCCAGTAGTATCTTTAACAGCCAAGAGACCCAGTACTTC | TRBJ2-5 | - | - | TRBV19
CASGNPTGGLGTQYF | TGTGCCAGTGGAAACCCGACAGGGGGCCTGGGGACCCAGTACTTC | TRBJ2-5 | TRBD1 | - | TRBV28
CAWSTGSNQPQHF | TGTGCCTGGAGTACAGGGAGCAATCAGCCCCAGCATTTT | TRBJ1-5 | - | - | TRBV30
CASSHAGTAKRGTQYF | TGCGCCAGCAGCCACGCCGGGACAGCTAAAAGAGGGACCCAGTACTTC | TRBJ2-5 | TRBD1 | - | TRBV4-1
CASSLTGSTDTQYF | TGTGCCAGCAGCTTAACGGGGTCTACAGATACGCAGTATTTT | TRBJ2-3 | - | - | TRBV7-6
CASSLGVDRVYGQYF | TGCGCCAGCAGCTTGGGAGTGGACAGGGTGTACGGGCAGTACTTC | TRBJ2-7 | TRBD1 | - | TRBV5-1
CASSPPPTGFVQNTGELFF | TGTGCCAGCAGTCCGCCTCCGACAGGGTTCGTCCAGAACACCGGGGAGCTGTTTTTT | TRBJ2-2 | TRBD1 | - | TRBV28
CASSRRTGPQETQYF | TGCGCCAGCAGCAGACGGACAGGGCCGCAAGAGACCCAGTACTTC | TRBJ2-5 | TRBD1 | - | TRBV10-1
CASSLDLRTNSEETQYF | TGTGCCAGCAGCTTGGACCTACGTACGAACAGCGAAGAGACCCAGTACTTC | TRBJ2-5 | - | once | TRBV5-5
CASSQGTSGSVYEQYF | TGCGCCAGCAGCCAGGGGACTAGCGGGTCCGTCTACGAGCAGTACTTC | TRBJ2-7 | TRBD2 | once | TRBV4-1
CASESGNQPQHF | TGTGCCAGCGAGTCGGGGAATCAGCCCCAGCATTTT | TRBJ1-5 | - | few | TRBV19
CASRDSVYSNQPQHF | TGCGCCAGCAGGGACAGCGTTTATAGCAATCAGCCCCAGCATTTT | TRBJ1-5 | - | few | TRBV4-1
CASSKDRAFDYEQYF | TGTGCCAGCAGTAAAGACAGGGCCTTTGACTACGAGCAGTACTTC | TRBJ2-7 | TRBD1 | - | TRBV28
CASSPGLAGSLQQYF | TGTGCCAGCAGCCCAGGGCTAGCGGGATCTTTGCAGCAGTACTTC | TRBJ2-7 | TRBD2 | few | TRBV7-2
CASRATSGRTDTQYF | TGTGCCAGCAGAGCGACTAGCGGGCGCACAGATACGCAGTATTTT | TRBJ2-3 | TRBD2 | - | TRBV2
CASSYSGTGARKQYF | TGTGCCAGCAGTTACTCTGGGACAGGGGCAAGAAAGCAGTACTTC | TRBJ2-7 | TRBD1 | - | TRBV6-2/TRBV6-3
CASSSEAELDTQYF | TGTGCCAGCAGTTCGGAGGCGGAGTTGGATACGCAGTATTTT | TRBJ2-3 | - | - | TRBV6-5
CASSQADDRRNIQYF | TGTGCCAGCAGCCAAGCTGACGACAGGAGGAACATTCAGTACTTC | TRBJ2-4 | - | few | TRBV4-2
CASSYSGDGYNEQFF | TGTGCCAGCAGTTACTCTGGCGACGGGTACAATGAGCAGTTCTTC | TRBJ2-1 | - | - | TRBV6-5
CASSTGTGYHSNQPQHF | TGTGCCAGTAGTACAGGGACCGGGTACCACAGCAATCAGCCCCAGCATTTT | TRBJ1-5 | - | few | TRBV19
CASSLFPSGANVLTF | TGTGCCAGCAGTTTATTCCCATCTGGGGCCAACGTCCTGACTTTC | TRBJ2-6 | - | - | TRBV28
CASSPLWGKKLEQYF | TGTGCCAGCAGCCCCCTCTGGGGCAAGAAACTGGAGCAGTACTTC | TRBJ2-7 | - | - | TRBV11-2
CASSEEGITLHF | TGTGCCAGCAGTGAGGAGGGGATAACCCTCCACTTT | TRBJ1-6 | - | few | TRBV2
CASAQTPGELFF | TGTGCCAGCGCCCAGACCCCCGGGGAGCTGTTTTTT | TRBJ2-2 | - | once | TRBV18
CASSSDRGQAGGDF | TGTGCCAGCAGCTCAGACAGGGGGCAAGCTGGTGGTGACTTC | TRBJ2-5 | TRBD1 | - | TRBV7-2
CASSKVPDRGQDTGELFF | TGTGCCAGCAGCAAAGTCCCTGACAGGGGGCAGGACACCGGGGAGCTGTTTTTT | TRBJ2-2 | - | - | TRBV21-1
CASTQNPTRIGTQYF | TGTGCCAGCACCCAGAACCCAACTAGGATCGGGACCCAGTACTTC | TRBJ2-5 | - | - | TRBV6-5
CASSSSGTHNEQFF | TGCGCCAGCAGCTCCAGCGGGACCCACAATGAGCAGTTCTTC | TRBJ2-1 | TRBD2 | - | TRBV5-1
CASGTSGRLEQFF | TGTGCCAGCGGGACTAGCGGGAGGCTTGAGCAGTTCTTC | TRBJ2-1 | TRBD2 | - | TRBV12-3/TRBV12-4
CASSLSSADGYTF | TGTGCCAGCAGCTTAAGTTCGGCAGATGGCTACACCTTC | TRBJ1-2 | - | few | TRBV7-9
CASSLRDRNIQYF | TGTGCCAGCAGTTTAAGGGACAGAAACATTCAGTACTTC | TRBJ2-4 | TRBD1 | - | TRBV12-3/TRBV12-4
CASSLAATPTDTQYF | TGCGCCAGCAGCTTGGCTGCAACACCCACAGATACGCAGTATTTT | TRBJ2-3 | - | - | TRBV5-1
CASSVPNYGYTF | TGTGCCAGCAGCGTCCCTAACTATGGCTACACCTTC | TRBJ1-2 | - | - | TRBV9
CASSEEALTKNIQYF | TGTGCCAGCAGCGAAGAAGCACTAACCAAAAACATTCAGTACTTC | TRBJ2-4 | - | - | TRBV2
CASSLSSDTQYF | TGTGCCAGCAGCCTTTCTTCGGATACGCAGTATTTT | TRBJ2-3 | - | - | TRBV7-2
CASSHGTGEGEQFF | TGCGCCAGCAGCCATGGGACAGGCGAAGGTGAGCAGTTCTTC | TRBJ2-1 | TRBD1 | - | TRBV4-1
CASSLNPGQGGSEAFF | TGTGCCAGCAGCTTAAATCCGGGACAGGGAGGTTCTGAAGCTTTCTTT | TRBJ1-1 | TRBD1 | - | TRBV7-3
CAISERQGSTEAFF | TGTGCCATCAGTGAGCGACAGGGTAGTACTGAAGCTTTCTTT | TRBJ1-1 | TRBD1 | - | TRBV10-3
CASSDPGTRATEQYF | TGTGCCAGCAGTGATCCCGGGACGAGGGCTACCGAGCAGTACTTC | TRBJ2-7 | - | once | TRBV2
CASSPRDQETQYF | TGTGCCAGCTCACCCAGGGACCAAGAGACCCAGTACTTC | TRBJ2-5 | - | - | TRBV18
CASSLSFGQAGTPQYF | TGTGCCAGTAGTCTCTCCTTCGGACAGGCCGGTACACCCCAGTACTTC | TRBJ2-5 | TRBD1 | once | TRBV19
CASSGGTLYEQYF | TGTGCCAGCAGCGGAGGGACCCTCTACGAGCAGTACTTC | TRBJ2-7 | - | - | TRBV7-9
CASSYSGLGEKLFF | TGTGCCAGCAGTTACTCGGGACTGGGCGAAAAACTGTTTTTT | TRBJ1-4 | - | - | TRBV6-5
CASPSGRLTDTQYF | TGTGCCAGCCCGAGCGGGAGGCTCACAGATACGCAGTATTTT | TRBJ2-3 | TRBD2 | once | TRBV9
CASSDSAGSYNEQFF | TGTGCCAGCAGTGACTCGGCGGGCTCCTACAATGAGCAGTTCTTC | TRBJ2-1 | - | - | TRBV6-4
CASHQQGRVTGELFF | TGTGCCAGCCACCAACAGGGGAGGGTCACCGGGGAGCTGTTTTTT | TRBJ2-2 | - | once | TRBV28
CASSRTGGSNTEAFF | TGTGCCAGCAGTCGGACAGGGGGTTCGAACACTGAAGCTTTCTTT | TRBJ1-1 | TRBD1 | - | TRBV7-2
CASREKGFTGNEQFF | TGTGCCAGTAGGGAAAAGGGATTTACGGGCAATGAGCAGTTCTTC | TRBJ2-1 | - | - | TRBV19
CASSNIIQGARFGVGNYGYTF | - | TRBJ1-2 | - | - | TRBV21-1
CASSLSGGSYNEQFF | TGTGCCAGCAGCTTGAGCGGGGGCTCCTACAATGAGCAGTTCTTC | TRBJ2-1 | TRBD2 | - | TRBV7-3
CASSSGRNNYGYTF | TGTGCCAGCAGCTCGGGACGGAATAACTATGGCTACACCTTC | TRBJ1-2 | - | - | TRBV7-2
CASLTGNFPGELFF | TGTGCCTCCTTGACAGGGAACTTCCCCGGGGAGCTGTTTTTT | TRBJ2-2 | TRBD1 | - | TRBV30